This T cell receptor (beta chain) was captured in a study of T cell repertoires in cytomegalovirus infection. At the level of the study: As its CMV epitopes, the study selected recently identified HLA-C-restricted and well-studied HLA-B-restricted targets. Regarding the study as a whole: People with CMV and the relevant HLA were identified by cumulative public TCR beta family frequency.

In TCRdb, the reads were re-called with MiXCR into one record per CDR3 protein. The sample yields about 890,000 distinct CDR3 sequences, roughly 31% seen once. This clonotype was observed at least ten times. Its antigen remains unidentified. The germline CDR1 and CDR2 sequences are SEHNR and FQNEAQ (reference sequence). CDR3 length: 16 residues. V was clipped by 1 base and J by 5 bases, with 17 bases between them. The sequenced sample was cultured CD8+ T cells from PBMCs, obtained from culture after CMV antigen stimulation. The chain has TRBV7-9 and TRBJ2-5; no reliable D call. This TCR was recovered from a human donor in good health (CMV status not recorded). Some clones in this sample may be carry-over from other donors' samples. CDR3 DNA: TGTGCCAGCAGCTTAGTTTCTTTGGCCGACCTGGAGACCCAGTACTTC. This codes for CASSLVSLADLETQYF.